This TCR beta chain appears in the sequencing data of a study of cytotoxic CD8 clonotypes in ibrutinib-treated CLL. Study details: IGHV unmutated about 17; relapsed/refractory 11; treatment-naive roughly 14. Response sampling occurred after a median 12 months of treatment (range 6 to 36). There were, on average, about 260,000 productive templates and about 85,000 productive rearrangements per sample.

The study, taken as a whole, reports: A rise in clonality was seen at ibrutinib response, and a fall back toward baseline was seen at progression.

With regard to this clone: Its matching antigen is unknown.

Assay used: immunoSEQ multiplex PCR; TCRdb lists only in-frame clones, some missing. The sample has 95,000 to 100,000 clones; approximately 78% are singletons. Germline loops: CDR1 MGHDK, CDR2 SYGVNS. V was shortened by 3 bases and J by 1 base, with 10 bases between the two germline ends. This CDR3 is 15 amino acids long. The chain is built from TRBV25-1 and TRBJ1-5; D unclear. The receptor was isolated from a human donor with chronic lymphocytic leukemia. The source was PBMCs, collected after 12 months of ibrutinib treatment. This chain's CDR3 is CASSDGWGSNQPQHF. In DNA, the CDR3 is TGTGCCAGCAGTGACGGGTGGGGAAGCAATCAGCCCCAGCATTTT.